This record looks at one T cell receptor (beta chain) sequence and its context. Its specificity is not known. CDR3 length equals 15 residues. CDR1 MNHEY and CDR2 SVGAGI come from the germline V gene. These data are taken from a study of tumor-infiltrating lymphocytes in glioblastoma multiforme. TCRB libraries came from RNA via three nested multiplex PCR rounds. These TCRB libraries lack any described unique molecular identifiers. TCRdb reprocessed the multiplex PCR reads with MiXCR, giving one entry per CDR3 protein. The sample comprises 25,000 to 40,000 distinct CDR3 sequences, more than 55% of which are singletons, and approximately 33% rests with the top ten. The study, taken as a whole, reports: The TCR and somatic mutation analysis included just one glioblastoma patient. Clone frequencies may be distorted by unequal TCR transcripts per cell. No surface-marker sorting into functional T cell subtypes was done.

The V gene is TRBV6-5, the J gene TRBJ2-5; 8 bases match TRBD2. Sample: brain tumor tissue. The sequence was collected from a male donor with glioblastoma. For the CDR3, the DNA is TGTGCAGCAATTATCGGGCTAGCGGGTGGAGAGACCCAGTACTTC. This codes for CAAIIGLAGGETQYF.